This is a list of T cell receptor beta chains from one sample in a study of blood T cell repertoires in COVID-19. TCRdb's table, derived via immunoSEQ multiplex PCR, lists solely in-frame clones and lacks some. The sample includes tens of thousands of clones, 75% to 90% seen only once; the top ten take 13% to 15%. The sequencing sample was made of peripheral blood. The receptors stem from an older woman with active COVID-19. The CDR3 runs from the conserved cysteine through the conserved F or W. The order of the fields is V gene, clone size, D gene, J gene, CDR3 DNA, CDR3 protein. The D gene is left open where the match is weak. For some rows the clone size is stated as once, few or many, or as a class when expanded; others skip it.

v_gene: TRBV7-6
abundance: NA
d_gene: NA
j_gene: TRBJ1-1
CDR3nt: TGTGCCAGCAGCTCCCAGACAGGAGAAGCTTTCTTT
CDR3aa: CASSSQTGEAFF

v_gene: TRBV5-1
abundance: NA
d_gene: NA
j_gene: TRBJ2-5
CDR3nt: TGCGCCAGCAGCTTGCGTGAGACCCAGTACTTC
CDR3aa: CASSLRETQYF

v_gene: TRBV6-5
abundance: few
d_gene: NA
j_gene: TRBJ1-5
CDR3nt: TGTGCCAGCAGCCGACCAGGAAGCAATCAGCCCCAGCATTTT
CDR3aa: CASSRPGSNQPQHF

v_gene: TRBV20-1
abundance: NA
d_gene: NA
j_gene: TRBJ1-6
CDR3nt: TGCAGTGCTAGTAGTATCGGACAGTGGGATTCACCCCTCCACTTT
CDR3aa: CSASSIGQWDSPLHF

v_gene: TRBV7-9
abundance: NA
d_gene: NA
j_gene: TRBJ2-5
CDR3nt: TGTGCCAGCAGCTTAACCGGAGCGCGCCAAGAGACCCAGTACTTC
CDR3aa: CASSLTGARQETQYF

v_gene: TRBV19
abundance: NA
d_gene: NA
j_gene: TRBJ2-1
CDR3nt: TGTGCGTCAGGGCCCACCAATGAGCAGTTCTTC
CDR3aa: CASGPTNEQFF

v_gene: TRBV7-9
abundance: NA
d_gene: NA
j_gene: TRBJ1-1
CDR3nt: TGTGCCAGCAGCTGGAGCGAGGGTCTAGCTTTCTTT
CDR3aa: CASSWSEGLAFF

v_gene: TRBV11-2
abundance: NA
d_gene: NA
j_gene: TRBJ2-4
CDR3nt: TGTGCCAGCAGCTCCAGGGGTTTCGACAAAAACATTCAGTACTTC
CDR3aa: CASSSRGFDKNIQYF

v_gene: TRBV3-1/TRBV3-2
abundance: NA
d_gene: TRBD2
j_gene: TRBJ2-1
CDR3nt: TGTGCCAGCACCATAAGGTCTAGCGGGGGGGCTGAGCAGTTCTTC
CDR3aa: CASTIRSSGGAEQFF

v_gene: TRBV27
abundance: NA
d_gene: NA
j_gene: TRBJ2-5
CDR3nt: TGTGCCAGCAGTTCAGGCTTGGCTAGCGCTATCCGCGGGACCCAGTACTTC
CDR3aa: CASSSGLASAIRGTQYF

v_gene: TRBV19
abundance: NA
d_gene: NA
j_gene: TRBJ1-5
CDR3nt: TGTGCCAGTAGCAGAGACAGGTATAGCAATCAGCCCCAGCATTTT
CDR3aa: CASSRDRYSNQPQHF

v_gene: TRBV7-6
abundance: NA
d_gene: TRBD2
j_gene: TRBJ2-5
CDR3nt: TGTGCCAGCAGCTTAGAGGCCCGGCGGAACGGGGGGGCGGGGGAGACCCAGTACTTC
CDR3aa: CASSLEARRNGGAGETQYF

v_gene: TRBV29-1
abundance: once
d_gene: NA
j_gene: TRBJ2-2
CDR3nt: TGCAGCGTTGAGGACTGGACCGGGGAGCTGTTTTTT
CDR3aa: CSVEDWTGELFF

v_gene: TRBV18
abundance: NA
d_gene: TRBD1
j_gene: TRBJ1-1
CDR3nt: TGTGCCAGCTCAGCTTCGACAGGGGGCACAACTGAAGCTTTCTTT
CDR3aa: CASSASTGGTTEAFF

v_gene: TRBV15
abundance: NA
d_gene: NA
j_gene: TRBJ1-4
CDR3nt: TGTGCCACCAGCAGAGAGCGGCTAAGGGGTAATGAAAAACTGTTTTTT
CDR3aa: CATSRERLRGNEKLFF

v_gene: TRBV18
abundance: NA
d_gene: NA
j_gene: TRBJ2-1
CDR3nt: TGTGCCAGCTCACCGCAGGCGCTTCTCAATGAGCAGTTCTTC
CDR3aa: CASSPQALLNEQFF

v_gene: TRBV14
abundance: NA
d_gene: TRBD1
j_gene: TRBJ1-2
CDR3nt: TGTGCCAGCAGCCAAGGGGACAGGTTTCGTGGCTACACCTTC
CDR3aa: CASSQGDRFRGYTF

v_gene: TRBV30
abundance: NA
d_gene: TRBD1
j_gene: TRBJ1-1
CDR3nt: TGTGCCTGGAGAGGGACAGGGCTGACTGAAGCTTTCTTT
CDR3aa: CAWRGTGLTEAFF

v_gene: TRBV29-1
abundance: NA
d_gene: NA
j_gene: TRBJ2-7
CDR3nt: TGCAGCGTTGCAAGGGGGGGCCGGGACGAGCAGTACTTC
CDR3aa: CSVARGGRDEQYF

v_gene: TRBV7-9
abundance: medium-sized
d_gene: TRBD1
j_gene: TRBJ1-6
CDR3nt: TGTGCCAGCAGCCTCGGCGGACAGGGGGCCTCACCCCTCCACTTT
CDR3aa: CASSLGGQGASPLHF

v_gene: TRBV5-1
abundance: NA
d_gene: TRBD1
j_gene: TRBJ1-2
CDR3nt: TGCGCCAGCAGTTCCACAGGGGGAAACTATGGCTACACCTTC
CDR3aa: CASSSTGGNYGYTF

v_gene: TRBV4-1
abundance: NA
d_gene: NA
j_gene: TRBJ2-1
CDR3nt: TGCGCCAGCAGCCAAGAAGGGGGCTACAATGAGCAGTTCTTC
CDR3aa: CASSQEGGYNEQFF

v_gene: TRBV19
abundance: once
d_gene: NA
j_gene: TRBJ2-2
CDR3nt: TGTGCCAGTAGTCCCCCCAGGGTAGCGAACACCGGGGAGCTGTTTTTT
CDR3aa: CASSPPRVANTGELFF

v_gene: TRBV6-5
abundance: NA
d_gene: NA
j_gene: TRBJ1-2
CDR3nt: TGTGCCAGCAGCTGGCAGGGTGGCTACACCTTC
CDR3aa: CASSWQGGYTF

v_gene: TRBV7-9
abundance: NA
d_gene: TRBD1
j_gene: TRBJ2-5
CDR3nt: TGTGCCAGCAGCTTATGGGGGACAGGGCAAAGGGAAGAGACCCAGTACTTC
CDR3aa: CASSLWGTGQREETQYF

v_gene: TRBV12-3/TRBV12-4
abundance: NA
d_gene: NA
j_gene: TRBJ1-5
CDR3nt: TGTGCCAGCAGTTTCGTCAATCAGCCCCAGCATTTT
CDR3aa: CASSFVNQPQHF

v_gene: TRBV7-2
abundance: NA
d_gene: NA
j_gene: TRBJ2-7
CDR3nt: TGTGCCAGCAGCCCTAATGGCAGGGTCTACGAGCAGTACTTC
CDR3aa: CASSPNGRVYEQYF

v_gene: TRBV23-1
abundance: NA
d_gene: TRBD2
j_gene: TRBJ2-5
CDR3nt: TGCGCCAGCAGTCAGGGACTAGCGGAGGAGACCCAGTACTTC
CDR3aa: CASSQGLAEETQYF

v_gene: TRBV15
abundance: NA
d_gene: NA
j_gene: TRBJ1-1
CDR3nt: TGTGCCACCAGCAGAGATATGGGCTCGGCGGGAGCTTTCTTT
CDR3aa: CATSRDMGSAGAFF

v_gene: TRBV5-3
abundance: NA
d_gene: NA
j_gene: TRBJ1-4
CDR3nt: TGTGCCACCAACTATGAAAAACTGTTTTTT
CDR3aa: CATNYEKLFF

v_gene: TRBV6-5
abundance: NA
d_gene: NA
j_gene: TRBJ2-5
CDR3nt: TGTGCCAGCAGTTATGGCGGGACCCAAGAGACCCAGTACTTC
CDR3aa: CASSYGGTQETQYF

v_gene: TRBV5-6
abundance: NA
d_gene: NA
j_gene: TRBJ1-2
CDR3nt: TGTGCCAGCAGAGCCGGGTCACGACAGGTAGCTTTCGATGGCTACACCTTC
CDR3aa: CASRAGSRQVAFDGYTF

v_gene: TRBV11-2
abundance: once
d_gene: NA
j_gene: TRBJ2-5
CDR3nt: TGTGCCAGCAGCTTAGAGGTACGGGAGACCCAGTACTTC
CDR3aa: CASSLEVRETQYF

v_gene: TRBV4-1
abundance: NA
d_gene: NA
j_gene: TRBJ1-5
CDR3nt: TGCGCCAGCAGCCAGGGGACAAAGAATCAGCCCCAGCATTTT
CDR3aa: CASSQGTKNQPQHF

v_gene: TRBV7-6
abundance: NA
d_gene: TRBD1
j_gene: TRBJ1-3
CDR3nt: TGTGCCAGCAGCTCAGCGGCAGCGGGACAGGGTTCTTTTGCTGGAAACACCATATATTTT
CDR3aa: CASSSAAAGQGSFAGNTIYF

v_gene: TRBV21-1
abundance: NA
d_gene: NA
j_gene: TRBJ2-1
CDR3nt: TGTGCCAGCAGCAAGTCGAGGGGGTTCTCCTACAATGAGCAGTTCTTC
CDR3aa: CASSKSRGFSYNEQFF

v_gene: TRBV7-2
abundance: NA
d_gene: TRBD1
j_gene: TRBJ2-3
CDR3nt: TGTGCCAGCAGCACGACAGGGGGCGCAGATACGCAGTATTTT
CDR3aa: CASSTTGGADTQYF

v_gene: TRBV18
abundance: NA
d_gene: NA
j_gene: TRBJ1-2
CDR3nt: TGTGCCAGCTCAGAAACAGGATCCAACTATGGCTACACCTTC
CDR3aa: CASSETGSNYGYTF

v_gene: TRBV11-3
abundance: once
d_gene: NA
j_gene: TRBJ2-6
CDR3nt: TGTGCCAGCAGCTTAGGTCGCACTTCTGGGGCCAACGTCCTGACTTTC
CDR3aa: CASSLGRTSGANVLTF

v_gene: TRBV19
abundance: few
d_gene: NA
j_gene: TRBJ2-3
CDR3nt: TGTGCCAGTAGTATAACTCCCGATACGCAGTATTTT
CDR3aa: CASSITPDTQYF

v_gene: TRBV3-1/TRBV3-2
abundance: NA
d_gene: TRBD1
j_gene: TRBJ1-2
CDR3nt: TGTGCCAGCAGCCCTCCGGGACAGGGGGCTTCTAACTATGGCTACACCTTC
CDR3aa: CASSPPGQGASNYGYTF

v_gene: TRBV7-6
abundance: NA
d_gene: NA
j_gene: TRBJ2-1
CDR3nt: TGTGCCAGCAGCCGAAGTGATCAGGCCTTTAATGAGCAGTTCTTC
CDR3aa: CASSRSDQAFNEQFF

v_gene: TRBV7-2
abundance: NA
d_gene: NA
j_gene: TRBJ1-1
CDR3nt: TGTGCCAGCGGCGGGGACACTGAAGCTTTCTTT
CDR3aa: CASGGDTEAFF

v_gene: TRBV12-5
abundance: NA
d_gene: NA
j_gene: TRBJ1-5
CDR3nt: TGTGCTAGTGGTTTTCCCGGGGACTTAATTCAGCCCCAGCATTTT
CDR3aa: CASGFPGDLIQPQHF